This T cell receptor (beta chain) emerged from a study of blood T cells in healthy people across ages. This clonotype has a count of ten or more. At least 7 million PBMCs were isolated per sample. A second about 7 to 11 cycle PCR used barcoded and J-beta primers. No fewer than 3 million CDR3-containing paired-end reads came from each sample. From the 5' RACE reads, TCRdb called clonotypes with MiXCR, one entry per CDR3 protein. Of hundreds of thousands of distinct CDR3 sequences listed, 32% were seen once; the top ten hold less than 20%. This CDR3 has 12 residues. Germline V gives CDR1 SGHRS, CDR2 YFSETQ. With 5 bases removed from V and 4 bases from J, the gap between germline ends came to 9 bases.

This clonotype was sampled from a woman older than 75 in good health. This sequence joins TRBV5-1 and TRBJ1-2; no clear D. What was sequenced was blood. The CDR3 sequence is CASSPGLYGYTF. Here the CDR3 DNA reads TGCGCCAGCAGTCCGGGCCTCTATGGCTACACCTTC.